Listed below are T cell receptor beta chains from one sample, sequenced in a study of blood T cell repertoires in COVID-19. Measured with immunoSEQ multiplex PCR; TCRdb has only the in-frame clones, and not every one. The repertoire includes tens of thousands of clones, about 91% of them detected once, and roughly 9.6% sits in the top ten. The sequencing input was peripheral blood. These receptors originate from a man older than 75 with acute or convalescent COVID-19. Both conserved end residues are trimmed from each CDR3.

v_gene | CDR3aa
TRBV24-1 | ATSDFQYTEAF
TRBV7-9 | ASNERGGSGEQY
TRBV18 | ASSPIASGGSGNNEQF
TRBV9 | ASSPGVAGGPETQY
TRBV9 | ASSGPNTEAF
TRBV24-1 | ATSDSGQGSRDTQY
TRBV5-1 | ASSSLPRETEAF
TRBV5-8 | ASSLQESYNEQF
TRBV4-2 | ASSQSHADRAYNEQF
TRBV5-8 | ASSLWPGGNQPQH
TRBV28 | ASTSIGQGNYGYT
TRBV2 | ASSDEPTGGTQY
TRBV5-1 | ASSPAGMGDEKLF
TRBV24-1 | ATSEPGQRNTGELF
TRBV4-1 | ASSQEGGYTDTQY
TRBV3-1/TRBV3-2 | ASSLRQINYGYT
TRBV15 | ATSPGAGDGYT
TRBV24-1 | ATSDPRTIQPQH
TRBV5-1 | ASSFNRGNYGYT
TRBV6-1 | ASSEPGQGQF
TRBV24-1 | ATSDPTGTQTGELF
TRBV5-6 | ASAKGGVNTEAF
TRBV2 | ASSLSGTGNEKLF
TRBV11-2 | ASSSPSGEGPYGYT
TRBV28 | ASSLAGGLDRYSY
TRBV24-1 | ATSDFGQSTDTQY
TRBV10-3 | AISGTSGEGTDTQY